One sample yielded the 31 T cell receptor beta chains listed below, sequenced in a study of T cells in localized non-small cell lung cancer. TCRdb's copy holds only in-frame clones and misses some; the assay was immunoSEQ multiplex PCR. Among approximately 24,000 clones listed, roughly 89% were seen once. The material was peripheral blood, obtained before any cancer treatment. Receptor source: a man aged 40 to 70 with stage I squamous cell lung carcinoma.

This clone was seen once. V gene TRBV4-3 combines with J gene TRBJ1-5; D uncertain. CDR1 LGHNA and CDR2 YSLEER come from the germline V gene. Trimming took off 0 bases at V and 7 bases at J, with 7 bases between the two ends. The CDR3 extends over 13 amino acids. Here the CDR3 reads CASSQEVQQPQHF. CDR3 sequence (DNA): TGCGCCAGCAGCCAAGAGGTCCAACAGCCCCAGCATTTT.

The J gene is TRBJ1-3, the V gene TRBV10-1; D remains unclear. Germline CDR1 WNHNN, CDR2 SYGVQD (reference sequence). The CDR3 has 14 residues. Trimming removed 8 bases at V and 0 bases at J, with 11 bases between. This chain's CDR3 is CASSAGDSGNTIYF. CDR3 in DNA: TGCGCCAGCTCCGCGGGAGACTCTGGAAACACCATATATTTT.

The chain has TRBV29-1 and TRBJ2-4; TRBD1 or TRBD2 may be the D gene (5 bases each). Trimming removed 5 bases from V and 0 bases from J, with 8 bases in between. CDR3 length equals 13 residues. Germline-derived CDR1 and CDR2 are SQVTM and ANQGSEA. CDR3 region: CSVPGPAKNIQYF. The CDR3 region has the DNA TGCAGCGTTCCGGGGCCAGCCAAAAACATTCAGTACTTC.

The rearrangement joins TRBV13 to TRBJ2-3; 13 bases agree with TRBD2. Germline V gene sequence: CDR1 PRHDT, CDR2 FYEKMQ (reference sequence). V was clipped by 5 bases and J by 0 bases; unmatched bases: 5. This CDR3 spans 17 amino acids. The CDR3 is CASSPWTSGGSTDTQYF. CDR3 nucleotide sequence: TGTGCCAGCAGCCCCTGGACTAGCGGGGGAAGCACAGATACGCAGTATTTT.

CDR3 residues: CASSSHYSNQPQHF. In nucleotides, the CDR3 is TGTGCCAGCAGCTCACACTATAGCAATCAGCCCCAGCATTTT. The chain carries TRBV7-8 and TRBJ1-5; D is unresolved. This CDR3 region has 14 residues. The V gene's germline CDR1 is SGHVS and CDR2 FQNEAQ. With 4 bases removed from V and 0 bases from J, the gap between germline ends came to 7 bases. Drawing the rest from reference TRBV7-8 and TRBJ1-5, the complete variable domain is GAGVSQSPRYKVAKRGQDVALRCDPISGHVSLFWYQQALGQGPEFLTYFQNEAQLDKSGLPSDRFFAERPEGSVSTLKIQRTQQEDSAVYLCASSSHYSNQPQHFGDGTRLSIL.

The chain links TRBV28 to TRBJ2-4; D not resolved. The CDR3 is made up of 14 amino acids. Germline-derived CDR1 and CDR2 are MDHEN and SYDVKM. V was trimmed by 6 bases and J by 0 bases, leaving 9 bases between them. The CDR3 DNA reads as TGTGCCAGCAGCCCCGGCGGAGCCAAAAACATTCAGTACTTC. It is translated as CASSPGGAKNIQYF.

J is TRBJ1-1 and V is TRBV5-4; unclear D gene. V shed 2 bases and J shed 1 base, with 15 bases lying between them. The CDR3 covers 16 residues. Looked up from germline, CDR1 is SGHNT and CDR2 is YYREEE (reference sequence). This chain's CDR3 is CASSLGSDLPNTEAFF. The CDR3 region has the DNA TGTGCCAGCAGCTTAGGGTCAGACCTACCGAACACTGAAGCTTTCTTT.

The V call is TRBV2, the J call TRBJ2-7, with 10 positions matching TRBD1. The germline V gene encodes CDR1 SNHLY and CDR2 FYNNEI. This CDR3 has 16 amino acids. Unmatched junction bases numbered 8, after V lost 6 bases and J lost 0 bases. The CDR3 bases are TGTGCCAGCAGGCCCCCCCGGACAGGGGGCTCCTACGAGCAGTACTTC. It specifies CASRPPRTGGSYEQYF. The full variable domain, rest sourced from reference TRBV2 and TRBJ2-7, is EPEVTQTPSHQVTQMGQEVILRCVPISNHLYFYWYRQILGQKVEFLVSFYNNEISEKSEIFDDQFSVERPDGSNFTLKIRSTKLEDSAMYFCASRPPRTGGSYEQYFGPGTRLTVT.

The genes are TRBV18 and TRBJ1-3, with TRBD1 as a possible D gene (5 bases). CDR1 KGHSH and CDR2 LQKENI come from the germline V gene. V was clipped by 5 bases and J by 2 bases, with 7 bases between them. The CDR3 is 13 amino acids. The CDR3 DNA reads TGTGCCAGCTCAAGGGGTGCTGGAAACACCATATATTTT. It encodes CASSRGAGNTIYF.

This clone came up a few times. This chain joins TRBV28 and TRBJ1-1, with TRBD1 as a possible D gene (6 bases). The V gene lost 6 bases and the J gene lost 2 bases, with 16 bases spanning the gap. Germline assignment: CDR1 MDHEN and CDR2 SYDVKM. The CDR3 runs to 15 residues. The CDR3 nucleotides are TGTGCCAGCAGCCGCAGAGAGACAGGAAACACTGAAGCTTTCTTT. Amino acid sequence: CASSRRETGNTEAFF.

The CDR3 sequence is CASSLGQGGELFF. CDR3 bases: TGTGCCAGCAGCTTAGGACAGGGCGGGGAGCTGTTTTTT. The chain combines TRBV13 with TRBJ2-2; maybe TRBD1 (6 bases). The CDR3 totals 13 residues. CDR1 PRHDT and CDR2 FYEKMQ come from the germline V gene (reference sequence). V dropped 0 bases and J dropped 7 bases, with 6 bases sitting between them.

This clone was detected once. The chain couples TRBV4-1 to TRBJ2-4; D not resolved. There are 13 residues in the CDR3. V lost 2 bases, J lost 3 bases, and 5 bases lay in between. Germline V gives CDR1 MGHRA, CDR2 YSYEKL. Here the CDR3 reads CASSQKGKNIQYF. In DNA form, the CDR3 reads TGCGCCAGCAGCCAAAAGGGCAAAAACATTCAGTACTTC.

A single count supports this clone. The V gene is TRBV6-4, the J gene TRBJ2-2; D perhaps matches TRBD2 (7 bases). Trimming removed 2 bases at V and 6 bases at J, with 16 bases between. The germline CDR1 and CDR2 sequences are MRHNA and SNTAGT. This CDR3 is 16 amino acids long. CDR3 in amino acids: CASSDPRGEGPGELFF. As DNA, the CDR3 is TGTGCCAGCAGTGACCCTAGGGGGGAGGGACCCGGGGAGCTGTTTTTT.

This clone was picked up a small number of times. The chain has TRBV7-2 and TRBJ2-1; D unclear. The CDR3 is made up of 15 amino acids. V lost 5 bases, J lost 0 bases, and 11 bases lay in between. CDR1 is SGHTA and CDR2 is FQGNSA in the germline V gene. CDR3 loop: CASSLRGSSYNEQFF. The CDR3 region has the DNA TGTGCCAGCAGCCTCAGAGGTAGCTCCTACAATGAGCAGTTCTTC.

The rearrangement joins TRBV5-6 to TRBJ2-3, with TRBD2 identical over 7 bases. The V gene end was trimmed by 5 bases and the J gene end by 3 bases; junction bases not matched to a gene: 15. Germline V gene data show CDR1 as SGHDT and CDR2 as YYEEEE. The CDR3 covers 17 residues. The CDR3 sequence is CASSPPFSGGGTDTQYF. In DNA form, the CDR3 reads TGTGCCAGCAGTCCACCGTTTTCGGGGGGTGGGACAGATACGCAGTATTTT.

With regard to this clone: An end of the junction differs from the germline gene, which may be a read error. The CDR3, as DNA: TGTGCCAGCAGGGTAGCGGACGAGCAGTACTTC. This encodes CASRVADEQYF. V usage is TRBV5-1 and J usage is TRBJ2-7; perhaps TRBD2 as D (6 bases). The CDR3 has 11 residues. Germline V lookup: CDR1 SGHRS, CDR2 YFSETQ.

The chain combines TRBV11-2 with TRBJ1-1; TRBD1 matches at 11 bases. The V and J ends lost 1 base and 3 bases, in that order; junction bases with no gene match: 7. The germline V gene encodes CDR1 SGHAT and CDR2 FQNNGV. This CDR3 spans 17 amino acids. CDR3 bases: TGTGCCAGCAGCTTAGTGGTAGGACAGGGGGCGTACACTGAAGCTTTCTTT. Translated, it gives CASSLVVGQGAYTEAFF. Looking up the rest from reference TRBV11-2 and TRBJ1-1 gives the full variable domain: EAGVAQSPRYKIIEKRQSVAFWCNPISGHATLYWYQQILGQGPKLLIQFQNNGVVDDSQLPKDRFSAERLKGVDSTLKIQPAKLEDSAVYLCASSLVVGQGAYTEAFFGQGTRLTVV.

The chain couples TRBV5-4 to TRBJ2-7; possibly TRBD1 for D (6 bases). The ends were cut back, 0 bases at V and 6 bases at J, with 7 bases in the middle. The CDR3 is made up of 12 amino acids. Germline V CDR1 and CDR2: SGHNT, YYREEE (reference sequence). CDR3 in DNA: TGTGCCAGCAGCTTGGGGACAGCCGAGCAGTACTTC. Translating it yields CASSLGTAEQYF.

The CDR3 DNA sequence: TGTGCCAGCAGCCAAGATGTGCGGGGGGCGAACACCGGGGAGCTGTTTTTT. Translation: CASSQDVRGANTGELFF. V usage is TRBV4-2 and J usage is TRBJ2-2, with 8 bases matching TRBD2. Per the germline V gene, CDR1 is LGHNA and CDR2 is YNFKEQ. V gave up 0 bases and J gave up 0 bases; unmatched junction bases: 3. CDR3 length: 17 residues.

The CDR3 spells CASSLRTGRYNEQFF. The DNA of the CDR3 is TGTGCCAGCAGCTTAAGGACAGGGAGATACAATGAGCAGTTCTTC. The J gene is TRBJ2-1, the V gene TRBV11-2, with 8 bases aligning to TRBD1. J was trimmed by 4 bases and V by 2 bases; bases with no gene match: 4. CDR3 length equals 15 residues. CDR1 SGHAT and CDR2 FQNNGV come from the germline V gene.

This chain joins TRBV18 and TRBJ1-4; TRBD1 aligns across 8 bases. CDR1 is KGHSH and CDR2 is LQKENI in the germline V gene. Trimming removed 3 bases from V and 7 bases from J; junction bases left unmatched: 7. CDR3 length: 15 amino acids. The CDR3 DNA is TGTGCCAGCTCACCCCTACAGGGGGAGGGTGAAAAACTGTTTTTT. This gives the protein CASSPLQGEGEKLFF. The full variable domain, with the rest looked up from reference TRBV18 and TRBJ1-4, is NAGVMQNPRHLVRRRGQEARLRCSPMKGHSHVYWYRQLPEEGLKFMVYLQKENIIDESGMPKERFSAEFPKEGPSILRIQQVVRGDSAAYFCASSPLQGEGEKLFFGSGTQLSVL.

This clone came up a few times. This CDR3 reads CASSYSMGQQQETQYF. DNA of the CDR3: TGTGCCAGCAGTTATTCGATGGGACAGCAGCAAGAGACCCAGTACTTC. The J gene is TRBJ2-5, the V gene TRBV6-5, with 7 bases aligning to TRBD1. V lost 3 bases to trimming and J lost 2 bases; unmatched junction nucleotides: 9. The CDR3 covers 16 residues. The germline V gene encodes CDR1 MNHEY and CDR2 SVGAGI.

The rearrangement joins TRBV11-2 to TRBJ2-7, with D maybe TRBD1 (6 bases). The CDR3 has 16 amino acids. Trimming left V 5 bases short and J 0 bases short, with 17 bases between. Germline V gene data show CDR1 as SGHAT and CDR2 as FQNNGV. CDR3 region: CASSILDSRGSYEQYF. The CDR3 DNA follows: TGTGCCAGCAGCATTTTGGACAGCAGGGGCTCCTACGAGCAGTACTTC.

The chain couples TRBV18 to TRBJ2-7; 10 bases fit TRBD2. The CDR3 sequence is 15 residues long. V lost 6 bases, J lost 2 bases, and 7 bases stayed unmatched. Germline loops: CDR1 KGHSH, CDR2 LQKENI. CDR3 residues: CASSPGTSATYEQYF. Here the CDR3 DNA reads TGTGCCAGCTCCCCCGGGACTAGCGCAACCTACGAGCAGTACTTC. Complete variable domain (other parts from reference TRBV18 and TRBJ2-7): NAGVMQNPRHLVRRRGQEARLRCSPMKGHSHVYWYRQLPEEGLKFMVYLQKENIIDESGMPKERFSAEFPKEGPSILRIQQVVRGDSAAYFCASSPGTSATYEQYFGPGTRLTVT.

The rearrangement uses TRBV9 and TRBJ1-4; D gene unclear. V shed 1 base and J shed 0 bases, with 4 bases lying between them. The CDR3 is 14 amino acids. Germline CDR1 reads SGDLS; CDR2 reads YYNGEE. The DNA for the CDR3 is TGTGCCAGCAGCGTAACCGCAACTAATGAAAAACTGTTTTTT. It encodes CASSVTATNEKLFF.

The V and J genes are TRBV5-1 and TRBJ1-4, with 11 positions matching TRBD1. Germline assignment: CDR1 SGHRS and CDR2 YFSETQ. The CDR3 has 17 amino acids. The J segment lost 4 bases and the V segment lost 4 bases, leaving 9 bases of the junction unmatched. CDR3 loop: CASSALPGQGDNEKLFF. As DNA, the CDR3 is TGCGCCAGCAGCGCCTTACCGGGACAGGGGGATAATGAAAAACTGTTTTTT.

V is TRBV20-1 and J is TRBJ2-2; D is unclear. Trimming shortened V by 6 bases and J by 3 bases, and 5 bases separated the two germline ends. Germline V gene sequence: CDR1 DFQATT, CDR2 SNEGSKA (reference sequence). This CDR3 is 11 amino acids long. The CDR3 nucleotides are TGCAGTGCCCCGGACACCGGGGAGCTGTTTTTT. Translating gives CSAPDTGELFF.

The chain recombines TRBV5-6 with TRBJ1-2; D is undetermined. Trimming removed 1 base from V and 2 bases from J, with 6 bases in between. The CDR3 is 13 residues long. Per germline, CDR1 SGHDT and CDR2 YYEEEE. CDR3 protein: CASSLTENYGYTF. In DNA form, the CDR3 reads TGTGCCAGCAGCTTGACAGAGAACTATGGCTACACCTTC.

V is TRBV19 and J is TRBJ1-2; 10 bases are shared with TRBD1. The ends lost 5 bases at V and 4 bases at J; junction bases unmatched: 4. This CDR3 spans 14 amino acids. From germline, CDR1 is LNHDA and CDR2 SQIVND (reference sequence). CDR3 sequence (DNA): TGTGCCAGTAGTTACGACAGGGGGCTCTATGGCTACACCTTC. Its protein is CASSYDRGLYGYTF.

The chain uses TRBV14 and TRBJ2-1; no firm D call. The germline V gene encodes CDR1 SGHDN and CDR2 FVKESK. The V gene lost 1 base and the J gene lost 5 bases, with 12 bases spanning the gap. The CDR3 covers 15 residues. As DNA, the CDR3 is TGTGCCAGCAGCCAAGGGGTCTTCTTGAACAATGAGCAGTTCTTC. Translation gives CASSQGVFLNNEQFF.

V usage is TRBV5-1 and J usage is TRBJ1-4, with D possibly TRBD1 on 5 matching bases. Trimming took off 0 bases at V and 8 bases at J, with 14 bases between the two ends. The CDR3 spans 15 residues. Germline CDR1 reads SGHRS; CDR2 reads YFSETQ. CDR3 region: CASSLGATGSEKLFF. CDR3 nucleotides: TGCGCCAGCAGCTTGGGGGCCACAGGATCCGAAAAACTGTTTTTT. The full variable domain, completed using reference TRBV5-1 and TRBJ1-4, is KAGVTQTPRYLIKTRGQQVTLSCSPISGHRSVSWYQQTPGQGLQFLFEYFSETQRNKGNFPGRFSGRQFSNSRSEMNVSTLELGDSALYLCASSLGATGSEKLFFGSGTQLSVL.